Listed here is a single T cell receptor beta chain. This clone came up a few times. The clone's antigen remains unknown. Base qualities are not provided; no much larger clone lies one nucleotide away. The sample originates from a study of T cell changes during pregnancy in multiple sclerosis (dated by TCRdb to the late 2010s). A note on the overall study: In women with multiple sclerosis, the researchers looked at how the T cell repertoire shifted as pregnancy progressed.

CDR1 and CDR2, looked up from the germline V gene, are SGHTA and FQGNSA. V drops 0 bases and J drops 4 bases, leaving 12 bases in between. Measured from the cysteine to the phenylalanine, the CDR3 is 15 residues long. Only the CDR3 region is kept as DNA, spanning 45 bases read in frame from base 1. Library construction relied on the immunoSEQ multiplex PCR assay. As stored in TCRdb, this immuneACCESS dataset retains in-frame rearrangements with V and J assigned. A fraction of the clones does not appear; measured against another copy, unresolved V genes explain less than half of the discrepancy, and the remainder lacks a known reason. A total of around 34,000 clones appear in this sample, about 94% of them only once. Of the sample, around 0.4% is held by the ten largest clones.

This receptor was identified in a female donor with multiple sclerosis, enrolled in a pregnancy study. Sequences were derived from CD4+ T cells from peripheral blood mononuclear cells, sampled in the second trimester of pregnancy. In this chain, TRBV7-2 is recombined with TRBJ1-1, and possibly TRBD1, on 6 matching bases. CDR3 sequence: CASSLAQGRGTEAFF. The bases read TGTGCCAGCAGCTTAGCGCAGGGGAGGGGCACTGAAGCTTTCTTT.